Listed below are T cell receptor beta chains from one sample, sequenced in a study of beta chain features in type 1 diabetes. Repertoires were generated with immunoSEQ multiplex PCR, while TCRdb's copy carries only in-frame clones and drops some. The sample consists of 600,000 or so clones, about an eighth of them appearing once. What was sequenced was naive CD4+ T cells from blood. Every receptor here comes from a man aged 18-30 years with type 1 diabetes. Both conserved end residues are part of each CDR3. Fields, in order: V gene, J gene, CDR3 protein.

v_call: TRBV7-2
j_call: TRBJ1-6
cdr3_aa: CASSPGGLRSPLHF

v_call: TRBV5-1
j_call: TRBJ2-4
cdr3_aa: CASSSGGSDNIQYF

v_call: TRBV10-3
j_call: TRBJ1-5
cdr3_aa: CAISDDSGNQPQHF

v_call: TRBV30
j_call: TRBJ2-2
cdr3_aa: CAWSVLTGGLTGELFF

v_call: TRBV6-5
j_call: TRBJ1-2
cdr3_aa: CASSYVRRTNYGYTF

v_call: TRBV28
j_call: TRBJ1-2
cdr3_aa: CASRVGSGYGYTF

v_call: TRBV5-1
j_call: TRBJ2-1
cdr3_aa: CASSLDAGQAGQFF

v_call: TRBV5-1
j_call: TRBJ2-5
cdr3_aa: CASSFGLAGQTQYF

v_call: TRBV19
j_call: TRBJ1-1
cdr3_aa: CASSNPGRNTEAFF

v_call: TRBV7-9
j_call: TRBJ2-3
cdr3_aa: CASSLGRDTRNHTQYF

v_call: TRBV9
j_call: TRBJ2-5
cdr3_aa: CASSGSETETQYF

v_call: TRBV21-1
j_call: TRBJ1-3
cdr3_aa: CASSKIRGIGNTIYF

v_call: TRBV28
j_call: TRBJ1-6
cdr3_aa: CASRSGSPLHF

v_call: TRBV28
j_call: TRBJ1-2
cdr3_aa: CASGGYTF

v_call: TRBV5-6
j_call: TRBJ1-4
cdr3_aa: CASSSVGQGEKLFF

v_call: TRBV5-1
j_call: TRBJ1-1
cdr3_aa: CASSSAPANTEAFF

v_call: TRBV4-1
j_call: TRBJ2-3
cdr3_aa: CASSQDQRAKTDTQYF

v_call: TRBV5-6
j_call: TRBJ1-6
cdr3_aa: CASSRTGTGDSPLHF

v_call: TRBV9
j_call: TRBJ1-5
cdr3_aa: CASSVTGSDNQPQHF

v_call: TRBV9
j_call: TRBJ2-5
cdr3_aa: CASSVRGGHQETQYF

v_call: TRBV6-5
j_call: TRBJ1-2
cdr3_aa: CASRSGQELIYGYTF

v_call: TRBV7-6
j_call: TRBJ2-2
cdr3_aa: CASSSSNTGELFF

v_call: TRBV11-3
j_call: TRBJ2-3
cdr3_aa: CASSLGGDTQYF

v_call: TRBV25-1
j_call: TRBJ1-4
cdr3_aa: CASLQGRGEKLFF

v_call: TRBV28
j_call: TRBJ2-1
cdr3_aa: CASRGLAGGRNEQFF

v_call: TRBV29-1
j_call: TRBJ1-4
cdr3_aa: CSAGTGNNEKLFF

v_call: TRBV5-6
j_call: TRBJ1-5
cdr3_aa: CASSLRPYRNQPQHF

v_call: TRBV13
j_call: TRBJ2-1
cdr3_aa: CASSKGQGASLYNEQFF

v_call: TRBV6-5
j_call: TRBJ1-1
cdr3_aa: CASSSSISTEAFF

v_call: TRBV15
j_call: TRBJ2-7
cdr3_aa: CATSRGVLYEQYF

v_call: TRBV5-1
j_call: TRBJ2-7
cdr3_aa: CASSSRDRGPYEQYF

v_call: TRBV29-1
j_call: TRBJ2-3
cdr3_aa: CSLSWGTGGMGAADTQYF

v_call: TRBV25-1
j_call: TRBJ2-3
cdr3_aa: CASRRGVTDTQYF